Detailed here is one T cell receptor (beta chain). By quantitative 5'-RACE with molecular barcodes, the TCR beta libraries were made. TCRdb reprocessed the 5' RACE reads with MiXCR, giving one entry per CDR3 protein. The sample has approximately 260,000 distinct CDR3 sequences; 15% to 20% are singletons. V gave up 3 bases and J gave up 4 bases; unmatched junction bases: 16. CDR3 size: 18 residues. Germline lookup yields CDR1 MDHEN and CDR2 SYDVKM. This record comes from a study of CD8 T cells in ankylosing spondylitis. The chain combines TRBV28 with TRBJ2-7; 9 bases match TRBD1. The sequenced sample consisted of blood, either unsorted or a sorted T cell fraction (not recorded which). The origin of this receptor is a male donor with ankylosing spondylitis or in good health (not recorded which). The CDR3 DNA sequence: TGTGCCAGCAGTTTCCCAACCGGACAGGGGTCTTCGAGATACGAGCAGTACTTC. Amino acids: CASSFPTGQGSSRYEQYF. The full variable domain, rest sourced from reference TRBV28 and TRBJ2-7, is DVKVTQSSRYLVKRTGEKVFLECVQDMDHENMFWYRQDPGLGLRLIYFSYDVKMKEKGDIPEGYSVSREKKERFSLILESASTNQTSMYLCASSFPTGQGSSRYEQYFGPGTRLTVT.